This T cell receptor (beta chain) was documented in a study of blood T cell repertoires in COVID-19. The CDR3 runs 20 residues. Germline lookup yields CDR1 GTSNPN and CDR2 SVGIG (reference sequence). V dropped 0 bases and J dropped 0; count of bases not matched to a gene: 16. This clone appeared a single time. Repertoires were generated with immunoSEQ multiplex PCR, while TCRdb's copy carries only in-frame clones and drops some. The table lists hundreds of thousands of clones, around 90% of them singletons. The rearrangement joins TRBV30 to TRBJ1-3, with 8 bases that match TRBD1. The origin of this receptor is a man between 18 and 29 years old with COVID-19, enrolled during active disease. The sequenced sample consisted of peripheral blood. The CDR3 sequence: CAWSVPLDRVAYLSGNTIYF. CDR3 DNA: TGTGCCTGGAGTGTCCCCTTGGACAGGGTGGCATACCTCTCTGGAAACACCATATATTTT.